The 25 T cell receptor beta chains below were found in one sample sequenced in a study of T cell responses to AZD1222 COVID-19 vaccine. The assay was immunoSEQ multiplex PCR, and TCRdb's table has in-frame clones only and misses some. The sample includes approximately 140,000 clones, 92% of them seen just once. The source was peripheral blood, collected on day 0 of AZD1222 vaccination. The receptors here all came from an adult in good health.

This chain uses TRBV7-2 with TRBJ2-7; D perhaps matches TRBD1 (5 bases). This CDR3 region has 14 residues. Trimming took off 2 bases at V and 3 bases at J, with 11 bases between the two ends. The germline V gene encodes CDR1 SGHTA and CDR2 FQGNSA. The CDR3 nucleotides read TGTGCCAGCAGCTTATCAGGGATCTACTACGAGCAGTACTTC. It is translated as CASSLSGIYYEQYF. Full variable domain (missing parts from reference TRBV7-2 and TRBJ2-7): GAGVSQSPSNKVTEKGKDVELRCDPISGHTALYWYRQSLGQGLEFLIYFQGNSAPDKSGLPSDRFSAERTGGSVSTLTIQRTQQEDSAVYLCASSLSGIYYEQYFGPGTRLTVT.

This rearrangement joins TRBV27 to TRBJ2-3; no definite D call. This CDR3 spans 14 amino acids. Germline V gene lookup returns CDR1 MNHEY and CDR2 SMNVEV (reference sequence). Trimming shortened V by 3 bases and J by 3 bases, and 10 bases separated the two germline ends. For the CDR3, the DNA is TGTGCCAGCAGTTTTTACGAGACGACAGATACGCAGTATTTT. Residues: CASSFYETTDTQYF.

CDR3: CASSVEGGRANEKLFF. The CDR3, as DNA: TGTGCCAGCAGCGTAGAAGGGGGGCGGGCTAATGAAAAACTGTTTTTT. This chain connects TRBV9 to TRBJ1-4, with D perhaps TRBD1 (6 bases). Per germline, CDR1 SGDLS and CDR2 YYNGEE. The V and J ends lost 0 bases and 3 bases respectively, with 12 bases between them. CDR3 length: 16 residues.

The genes are TRBV2 and TRBJ1-5, with D hard to call. In germline, CDR1 is SNHLY, CDR2 FYNNEI. Trimming stripped 5 bases from V and 6 bases from J, with 14 bases between. The CDR3 is made up of 14 amino acids. Written as DNA, the CDR3 is TGTGCCAGCAGTCCCCGAGTGTCGCCTCAGCCCCAGCATTTT. The encoded protein is CASSPRVSPQPQHF.

J is TRBJ2-2 and V is TRBV28; D uncertain. V lost 5 bases to trimming and J lost 4 bases, with 14 bases between them. Germline lookup yields CDR1 MDHEN and CDR2 SYDVKM. This CDR3 is built from 15 residues. CDR3 in amino acids: CASSLGVPLTGELFF. CDR3 in DNA: TGTGCCAGCAGTCTCGGAGTACCCCTCACCGGGGAGCTGTTTTTT.

The chain couples TRBV28 to TRBJ2-5; 13 nucleotides line up with TRBD2. CDR1 is MDHEN and CDR2 is SYDVKM in the germline V gene. V was clipped by 6 bases and J by 5 bases; unmatched bases: 12. CDR3 length: 17 amino acids. CDR3 nucleotides: TGTGCCAGCAGCCCTGAACCGGGACTAGCGGGACGGGAGACCCAGTACTTC. This codes for CASSPEPGLAGRETQYF. Full variable domain (outside the CDR3, taken from reference TRBV28 and TRBJ2-5): DVKVTQSSRYLVKRTGEKVFLECVQDMDHENMFWYRQDPGLGLRLIYFSYDVKMKEKGDIPEGYSVSREKKERFSLILESASTNQTSMYLCASSPEPGLAGRETQYFGPGTRLLVL.

The chain combines TRBV6-6 with TRBJ1-5, with D tentatively TRBD1 (5 bases). CDR1 and CDR2 (germline): MNHNY, SVGAGI (reference sequence). The CDR3 extends over 15 amino acids. V lost 3 bases and J lost 1, with 10 bases in between. The CDR3 DNA is TGTGCCAGCAGTTATGTATCAGGGAGCAATCAGCCCCAGCATTTT. As protein: CASSYVSGSNQPQHF.

Here the CDR3 DNA reads TGTGCCAGCTCCATCGGGCGGAGAGAGACCCAGTACTTC. Protein product: CASSIGRRETQYF. V and J are TRBV12-3 or TRBV12-4 and TRBJ2-5; D gene unclear. Trimming left V 8 bases short and J 4 bases short, with 14 bases between. This CDR3 has 13 residues.

The J gene is TRBJ2-5, the V gene TRBV12-3 or TRBV12-4; D unclear. The CDR3 extends over 12 amino acids. The germline V and J ends were trimmed by 9 bases and 1 base, with 9 bases remaining between them. CDR3 amino acids: CASQDSQETQYF. The DNA for the CDR3 is TGTGCCAGTCAAGATAGCCAAGAGACCCAGTACTTC.

The rearrangement uses TRBV27 and TRBJ2-1; 8 positions match TRBD2. After removal of 3 bases from V and 7 bases from J, the junction contained 5 bases not matched to a gene. CDR1 is MNHEY, CDR2 SMNVEV, per germline (reference sequence). This CDR3 is built from 14 residues. CDR3 in amino acids: CASSFPGTRNEQFF. The CDR3 bases are TGTGCCAGCAGTTTCCCCGGGACTAGAAATGAGCAGTTCTTC.

The chain couples TRBV18 to TRBJ1-2, with a tentative D call TRBD1 (6 bases). V dropped 5 bases and J dropped 5 bases, with 18 bases sitting between them. Germline V gene data show CDR1 as KGHSH and CDR2 as LQKENI. This CDR3 is built from 15 residues. DNA for the CDR3: TGTGCCAGCTCAGTGGTTCAGGACAGTCGGTATGGCTACACCTTC. Encoded protein: CASSVVQDSRYGYTF.

A single count supports this clone. The V call is TRBV5-8, the J call TRBJ1-5; 8 nucleotides match TRBD1. Looked up from germline, CDR1 is SGHTS and CDR2 is YDEGEE. V was pared by 4 bases and J by 5 bases, with 11 bases of the junction left unmatched. The CDR3 spans 16 residues. Here the CDR3 DNA reads TGTGCCAGCAGCCTACGGGGGGACAGGCCCTATCAGCCCCAGCATTTT. Residues: CASSLRGDRPYQPQHF. Based on the CDR3 plus reference TRBV5-8 and TRBJ1-5, the full variable domain is EAGVTQSPTHLIKTRGQQATLRCSPISGHTSVYWYQQALGLGLQFLLWYDEGEERNRGNFPPRFSGRQFPNYSSELNVNALELEDSALYLCASSLRGDRPYQPQHFGDGTRLSIL.

The J gene is TRBJ2-7, the V gene TRBV12-3 or TRBV12-4; 13 positions match TRBD2. CDR3 length: 13 amino acids. V lost 10 bases and J lost 6; bases outside the gene matches: 6. The CDR3 loop is CATRTSGSGEQYF. The CDR3 DNA is TGTGCCACCAGGACTAGCGGGAGTGGCGAGCAGTACTTC.

The chain links TRBV12-3 or TRBV12-4 to TRBJ2-5; unclear D gene. With 3 bases removed from V and 2 bases from J, the gap between germline ends came to 7 bases. This CDR3 comprises 13 residues. The CDR3, as DNA: TGTGCCAGCAGTTTGCACAGACAAGAGACCCAGTACTTC. Encoded protein: CASSLHRQETQYF.

This clone was recorded a few times. The gene calls are TRBV7-6 and TRBJ2-1; a weak D match, TRBD2 (7 bases). The CDR3 totals 16 residues. Germline V gives CDR1 SGHVS, CDR2 FNYEAQ. Trimming shortened V by 5 bases and J by 5 bases, and 19 bases separated the two germline ends. As DNA, the CDR3 is TGTGCCAGCAGCGGGGGAGCGGGACACCACAACAATGAGCAGTTCTTC. This translates into CASSGGAGHHNNEQFF.

In its sample, this clone was seen a few times. This chain connects TRBV5-6 to TRBJ1-2; D is ambiguous. The CDR3 runs 13 residues. V was clipped by 2 bases and J by 0 bases, with 5 bases between them. CDR1 and CDR2 from the germline V gene are SGHDT and YYEEEE. Here the CDR3 DNA reads TGTGCCAGCAGCTTCACAACTAACTATGGCTACACCTTC. This encodes CASSFTTNYGYTF.

V gene TRBV6-5 combines with J gene TRBJ2-1, with D perhaps matching TRBD1 (5 bases). Per the germline V gene, CDR1 is MNHEY and CDR2 is SVGAGI. The CDR3 is 12 residues long. The V end lost 7 bases, the J end lost 7 bases, and 11 bases lay between the germline ends. The CDR3 here is CASISPGNEQFF. The CDR3 region has the DNA TGTGCCAGCATTTCCCCAGGGAATGAGCAGTTCTTC.

This chain links TRBV19 with TRBJ1-2; D gene ambiguous. The germline gives CDR1 LNHDA, CDR2 SQIVND (reference sequence). The CDR3 runs 16 residues. Trimming removed 5 bases at V and 4 bases at J, with 20 bases between. The CDR3 DNA is TGTGCCAGTAGTCCCCAAGGCTGGGATAACGCCTATGGCTACACCTTC. Translated: CASSPQGWDNAYGYTF.

CDR3 in DNA: TGTGCCAGCAGCCAAGTCCGGGGGCGCGTGGGGAATTCACCCCTCCACTTT. Protein: CASSQVRGRVGNSPLHF. The V and J genes are TRBV14 and TRBJ1-6; D might be TRBD1 (6 bases). Germline V gene lookup returns CDR1 SGHDN and CDR2 FVKESK. Trimming stripped 1 base from V and 7 bases from J, with 17 bases between. The CDR3 spans 17 residues.

The V gene is TRBV5-4, the J gene TRBJ2-3, with TRBD2 identical over 8 bases. The V and J ends lost 5 bases and 3 bases, in that order; junction bases with no gene match: 8. CDR3 length equals 15 residues. Germline V CDR1 and CDR2: SGHNT, YYREEE (reference sequence). For the CDR3, the DNA is TGTGCCAGCAGGACCGGGACTAGAGGGACAGATACGCAGTATTTT. Translating gives CASRTGTRGTDTQYF. Variable domain in full (rest from reference TRBV5-4 and TRBJ2-3): ETGVTQSPTHLIKTRGQQVTLRCSSQSGHNTVSWYQQALGQGPQFIFQYYREEENGRGNFPPRFSGLQFPNYSSELNVNALELDDSALYLCASRTGTRGTDTQYFGPGTRLTVL.

This chain uses TRBV4-3 with TRBJ1-1; possibly TRBD1 for D (5 bases). Trimming shortened V by 4 bases and J by 8 bases, and 17 bases separated the two germline ends. The CDR3 is made up of 14 amino acids. CDR1 is LGHNA, CDR2 YSLEER, per germline. In DNA, the CDR3 is TGCGCCAGCAGCCCCAGGGCTTTAACCTTAGAAGCTTTCTTT. Amino acid sequence: CASSPRALTLEAFF.

The chain has TRBV6-5 and TRBJ2-7, with 9 bases that match TRBD2. V was pared by 6 bases and J by 0 bases, with 6 bases of the junction left unmatched. Per germline, CDR1 MNHEY and CDR2 SVGAGI. The CDR3 is 15 residues long. As DNA, the CDR3 is TGTGCCAGCAGCCGGGGTAGCGGGAGCTCCTACGAGCAGTACTTC. Protein sequence: CASSRGSGSSYEQYF.

This chain joins TRBV2 and TRBJ2-1; the D is unclear. The CDR3 is made up of 11 amino acids. Germline V gene lookup returns CDR1 SNHLY and CDR2 FYNNEI. V lost 7 bases, J lost 7 bases, and 8 bases lay in between. CDR3 region: CASKEMNEQFF. The DNA of the CDR3 is TGTGCCAGCAAAGAAATGAATGAGCAGTTCTTC.

V and J are TRBV4-2 and TRBJ1-4; D is ambiguous. Germline lookup yields CDR1 LGHNA and CDR2 YNFKEQ. This CDR3 spans 16 amino acids. The V end was cut by 2 bases, the J end by 0 bases, with 10 bases between. The CDR3 spells CASSQNVGATNEKLFF. The CDR3 DNA follows: TGTGCCAGCAGCCAAAACGTGGGCGCAACTAATGAAAAACTGTTTTTT.

Written as DNA, the CDR3 is TGTGCCTGGAGTAAAGTGGCCGGGGAGCTGTTTTTT. It translates to CAWSKVAGELFF. The J gene is TRBJ2-2, the V gene TRBV30; D remains unclear. V was cut by 2 bases and J by 6 bases, with 7 bases left in between. Looked up from germline, CDR1 is GTSNPN and CDR2 is SVGIG (reference sequence). The CDR3 length is 12 residues.